This TCR beta chain derives from a study of CD8 T cells in ankylosing spondylitis. This clonotype occurred a few times. What it binds is unknown. The authors made TCR beta libraries by quantitative 5'-RACE with molecular barcodes. TCRdb ran MiXCR on the 5' RACE reads and lists one entry per CDR3 protein. The sample records a few hundred thousand distinct CDR3 sequences, around 20% being singletons. Findings and caveats of the study: In synovial fluid and blood from reactive arthritis, some motif variants were previously reported.

Input material: blood, either unsorted or a sorted T cell fraction (not recorded which). The source is a female donor with ankylosing spondylitis or in good health (not recorded which).

The CDR3 region is CASSSGLAREGGQFF. The CDR3 coding sequence is TGTGCCAGCAGCTCGGGACTAGCGAGAGAGGGGGGGCAGTTCTTC. The chain couples TRBV9 to TRBJ2-1; 10 nucleotides line up with TRBD2. With 4 bases clipped from V and 12 bases from J, the junction kept 13 bases outside the gene matches. This CDR3 contains 15 residues. Per germline, CDR1 SGDLS and CDR2 YYNGEE.